These 18 T cell receptor beta chains share one sample of origin, sequenced in a study of shared clonotypes between healthy human individuals. Profiled with immunoSEQ multiplex PCR; TCRdb holds only in-frame clones, not every one. This table holds millions of clones, 95% found once. Material for sequencing was naive CD4+ T cells sorted from blood. Subset in this sample: CD45RA+ positively selected. These receptors all stem from a man between 18 and 35 years old in good health.

V and J are TRBV6-1 and TRBJ2-5; no firm D call. Germline CDR1 and CDR2: MNHNS and SASEGT. V was shortened by 2 bases and J by 4 bases, with 11 bases between the two germline ends. The CDR3 totals 14 residues. CDR3 bases: TGTGCCAGCAGTGAATTTGGGGTAAGAGAGACCCAGTACTTC. Translated: CASSEFGVRETQYF.

The chain uses TRBV29-1 and TRBJ2-5; TRBD2 aligns across 9 bases. CDR1 and CDR2 (germline): SQVTM, ANQGSEA. Germline trimming cut 7 bases from V and 10 bases from J; bases unmatched to any gene: 16. The CDR3 consists of 14 residues. This chain's CDR3 is CSAAGGRGPEGQYF. CDR3 nucleotides: TGCAGCGCTGCGGGGGGGCGAGGGCCCGAAGGCCAGTACTTC.

The chain carries TRBV11-2 and TRBJ2-3, with 8 bases aligning to TRBD2. This CDR3 spans 14 amino acids. V dropped 4 bases and J dropped 4; count of bases not matched to a gene: 4. Germline assignment: CDR1 SGHAT and CDR2 FQNNGV. Written as DNA, the CDR3 is TGTGCCAGCAGCTACGCCGGGGGGGCAGATACGCAGTATTTT. It specifies CASSYAGGADTQYF.

The chain carries TRBV5-6 and TRBJ1-3; D not resolved. CDR3 length: 17 amino acids. CDR1 SGHDT and CDR2 YYEEEE come from the germline V gene. Trimming stripped 1 base from V and 1 base from J, with 15 bases between. The CDR3 sequence: CASSLKFGWASGNTIYF. In DNA form, the CDR3 reads TGTGCCAGCAGCTTGAAATTTGGGTGGGCATCTGGAAACACCATATATTTT. Filled out from reference TRBV5-6 and TRBJ1-3, the complete variable domain reads DAGVTQSPTHLIKTRGQQVTLRCSPKSGHDTVSWYQQALGQGPQFIFQYYEEEERQRGNFPDRFSGHQFPNYSSELNVNALLLGDSALYLCASSLKFGWASGNTIYFGEGSWLTVV.

The chain joins TRBV7-2 to TRBJ2-5, with TRBD2 identical over 7 bases. Per germline, CDR1 SGHTA and CDR2 FQGNSA. The CDR3 extends over 15 amino acids. After removal of 6 bases from V and 4 bases from J, the junction contained 11 bases not matched to a gene. The CDR3 protein is CASSSSGTGGETQYF. The CDR3 nucleotides are TGTGCCAGCAGTTCTAGCGGAACGGGTGGAGAGACCCAGTACTTC.

The J gene is TRBJ1-2, the V gene TRBV7-9, with 7 bases lining up with TRBD1. CDR3 length: 15 amino acids. The germline V gene has CDR1 SEHNR and CDR2 FQNEAQ (reference sequence). V was pared by 5 bases and J by 2 bases, with 8 bases of the junction left unmatched. The CDR3 coding sequence is TGTGCCAGCAGCACCCGACAGGGTAGAAACTATGGCTACACCTTC. Amino acids: CASSTRQGRNYGYTF.

This clone has only one observation. The same CDR3 arises from other DNA sequences in this sample as well. This sequence joins TRBV18 and TRBJ1-5; D perhaps matches TRBD1 (5 bases). The V end lost 3 bases, the J end lost 5 bases, and 8 bases lay between the germline ends. The germline CDR1 and CDR2 sequences are KGHSH and LQKENI. This CDR3 is 13 amino acids long. This CDR3 reads CASSPSGDQPQHF. The CDR3 DNA reads TGTGCCAGCTCACCGTCGGGGGATCAGCCCCAGCATTTT.

V gene TRBV6-6 combines with J gene TRBJ1-1; no clear D. Trimming shortened V by 2 bases and J by 1 base, and 11 bases separated the two germline ends. The CDR3 is made up of 15 amino acids. Germline V gene data show CDR1 as MNHNY and CDR2 as SVGAGI (reference sequence). DNA for the CDR3: TGTGCCAGCAGTTACACCGGCAGCGGGAACACTGAAGCTTTCTTT. This encodes CASSYTGSGNTEAFF.

This chain joins TRBV7-9 and TRBJ2-3; TRBD2 matches at 7 bases. The CDR3 totals 12 residues. The V gene's germline CDR1 is SEHNR and CDR2 FQNEAQ (reference sequence). The ends lost 5 bases at V and 6 bases at J; junction bases unmatched: 2. The CDR3 bases are TGTGCCAGCAGCCGGGGGGTGGATACGCAGTATTTT. Its translation: CASSRGVDTQYF. Full variable domain (rest looked up from reference TRBV7-9 and TRBJ2-3): DTGVSQNPRHKITKRGQNVTFRCDPISEHNRLYWYRQTLGQGPEFLTYFQNEAQLEKSRLLSDRFSAERPKGSFSTLEIQRTEQGDSAMYLCASSRGVDTQYFGPGTRLTVL.

For this clone: This sample includes further DNA sequences coding for the same CDR3. The chain uses TRBV7-2 and TRBJ1-6; TRBD1 is a possible D gene (6 bases). The V end was cut by 2 bases, the J end by 7 bases, with 6 bases between. CDR1 and CDR2 from the germline V gene are SGHTA and FQGNSA. The CDR3 sequence is 13 residues long. The CDR3, as DNA: TGTGCCAGCAGCTTACAGGGGAATTCACCCCTCCACTTT. As protein: CASSLQGNSPLHF.

The rearrangement joins TRBV5-4 to TRBJ2-3, with D perhaps matching TRBD1 (5 bases). Germline assignment: CDR1 SGHNT and CDR2 YYREEE (reference sequence). Trimming took 0 bases from V and 4 from J, leaving 15 bases between them. The CDR3 runs to 16 residues. The CDR3 DNA sequence: TGTGCCAGCAGCTTGGCAGGGCAGGTAGGCCCAGATACGCAGTATTTT. As protein: CASSLAGQVGPDTQYF.

The chain joins TRBV6-5 to TRBJ2-3, with a weak D call TRBD1 (6 bases). Germline CDR1 reads MNHEY; CDR2 reads SVGAGI. This CDR3 has 14 residues. V lost 7 bases and J 0 bases, leaving 11 bases between the germline ends. The CDR3 here is CASTETGSTDTQYF. CDR3 sequence (DNA): TGTGCCAGCACCGAGACAGGAAGCACAGATACGCAGTATTTT.

The rearrangement joins TRBV9 to TRBJ2-3, with D unclear. V dropped 3 bases and J dropped 0 bases, with 8 bases sitting between them. The CDR3 is 14 residues long. Looked up from germline, CDR1 is SGDLS and CDR2 is YYNGEE. CDR3 loop: CASSAQLSTDTQYF. DNA of the CDR3: TGTGCCAGCAGCGCCCAGCTTAGCACAGATACGCAGTATTTT.

This clone occurred once. The V gene is TRBV2, the J gene TRBJ2-2, with 7 bases identical to TRBD1. In germline, CDR1 is SNHLY, CDR2 FYNNEI. This CDR3 comprises 15 residues. Losses at the gene ends were 8 bases for V and 0 bases for J; bases not matched to a gene: 6. CDR3 amino acids: CASRTDRSNTGELFF. The CDR3 coding sequence is TGTGCCAGCCGAACGGACAGGTCGAACACCGGGGAGCTGTTTTTT.

The rearrangement uses TRBV30 and TRBJ1-6; D is undetermined. V was pared by 1 base and J by 1 base, with 8 bases between. The CDR3 spans 15 residues. CDR1 GTSNPN and CDR2 SVGIG come from the germline V gene (reference sequence). CDR3 DNA: TGTGCCTGGAGTGGGGTGTCGTCCTATAATTCACCCCTCCACTTT. Amino acid sequence: CAWSGVSSYNSPLHF.

CDR3 in amino acids: CASGLGGTGATGANVLTF. CDR3 coding DNA: TGTGCTAGTGGTCTCGGTGGGACAGGGGCTACTGGGGCCAACGTCCTGACTTTC. This sequence joins TRBV12-5 and TRBJ2-6; TRBD1 agrees at 10 bases. The CDR3 totals 18 residues. Germline CDR1 reads LGHNT; CDR2 reads FRNRAP. Trimming took 5 bases from V and 2 from J; bases not matched to a gene: 9. Looking up the rest from reference TRBV12-5 and TRBJ2-6 gives the full variable domain: DARVTQTPRHKVTEMGQEVTMRCQPILGHNTVFWYRQTMMQGLELLAYFRNRAPLDDSGMPKDRFSAEMPDATLATLKIQPSEPRDSAVYFCASGLGGTGATGANVLTFGAGSRLTVL.

V is TRBV6-5 and J is TRBJ2-7; 10 nucleotides agree with TRBD2. Looked up from germline, CDR1 is MNHEY and CDR2 is SVGAGI. The length of the CDR3 is 15 residues. V lost 0 bases and J lost 6; bases outside the gene matches: 5. This chain's CDR3 is CASSYSASGRTEQYF. In nucleotides, the CDR3 is TGTGCCAGCAGTTACTCCGCTAGCGGGAGAACCGAGCAGTACTTC.

The chain employs TRBV27 and TRBJ2-6; D unclear. V was clipped by 6 bases and J by 0 bases, with 18 bases between them. Germline V gives CDR1 MNHEY, CDR2 SMNVEV (reference sequence). The CDR3 is 18 residues long. The CDR3 bases are TGTGCCAGCAGCCCCGAAAGGGTGTTTTCCTCTGGGGCCAACGTCCTGACTTTC. Encoded protein: CASSPERVFSSGANVLTF.